Sequencing of this T cell receptor (beta chain) was carried out in a study of response to subunit inactivated influenza vaccine. TCRdb reprocessed the RT-PCR reads via MiXCR and lists one record per CDR3 protein. The sample contains 800,000 to 1,000,000 distinct CDR3 sequences, about 20% of which appear only once. Study results and caveats: Researchers suggested that each seasonal influenza vaccination recruits few new T cells.

A note on this clonotype: The antigen remains undetermined.

The specimen was PBMCs from blood, collected 4 to 6 days after vaccination. This clonotype was obtained from a man over 45 who received an inactivated influenza vaccine.

CDR3 region: CSAPTDSANSPLHF. The CDR3 bases are TGCAGTGCCCCGACGGATTCTGCTAATTCACCCCTCCACTTT. The rearrangement joins TRBV20-1 to TRBJ1-6; D gene uncertain. Trimming shortened V by 6 bases and J by 6 bases, and 15 bases separated the two germline ends. CDR3 length equals 14 residues. Germline assignment: CDR1 DFQATT and CDR2 SNEGSKA (reference sequence).